The 15 T cell receptor beta chains in this list originate from one sample, sequenced in a study of T cell responses to AZD1222 COVID-19 vaccine (dated by TCRdb to about 2021). Interpreted using the paper, the time point label stands for: about 28 days (+/-7) after the second vaccine dose. The method was the immunoSEQ multiplex PCR assay. TCRdb holds this immuneACCESS table with in-frame rearrangements only. Some clones are missing; in checked studies, unresolved V genes explain under half, and the rest has no known cause. In all, the sample holds around 25,000 clones, and about nine tenths of those were seen once. The ten largest make up about 34% of the sample. This sample comprised peripheral blood, obtained 28 days after the second AZD1222 dose. The receptors were sampled from an adult who received the AZD1222 COVID-19 vaccine.

The rearrangement links TRBV24-1 to TRBJ2-6; no reliable D call. Germline V gene lookup returns CDR1 KGHDR and CDR2 SFDVKD. The length of the CDR3 is 14 residues. Trimming removed 9 bases at V and 1 base at J, with 9 bases between. The CDR3 is CATQVSSGANVLTF. The CDR3 nucleotides read TGTGCCACCCAAGTGTCTTCTGGGGCCAACGTCCTGACTTTC.

CDR3 coding DNA: TGTGCCAGCAGCTTAATACCTTCCTACGAGCAGTACTTC. As protein: CASSLIPSYEQYF. The chain couples TRBV11-3 to TRBJ2-7; D is undetermined. CDR3 length: 13 amino acids. Trimming shortened V by 2 bases and J by 1 base, and 6 bases separated the two germline ends. The germline V gene encodes CDR1 SGHNT and CDR2 YENEEA.

The chain recombines TRBV18 with TRBJ2-5; D not resolved. This CDR3 contains 15 residues. V dropped 1 base and J dropped 2 bases, with 11 bases sitting between them. Germline V gene sequence: CDR1 KGHSH, CDR2 LQKENI. The CDR3 bases are TGTGCCAGCTCACCACTGCAGGTGCAGCAAGAGACCCAGTACTTC. Amino acids: CASSPLQVQQETQYF.

The table lists this clone with a count of one. This chain connects TRBV6-6 to TRBJ1-4; D possibly corresponds to TRBD1 (6 bases). The V and J ends lost 6 bases and 2 bases respectively, with 13 bases between them. Germline lookup yields CDR1 MNHNY and CDR2 SVGAGI (reference sequence). This CDR3 spans 15 amino acids. The CDR3 here is CASSYTGITNEKLFF. The CDR3 bases are TGTGCCAGCAGCTACACAGGGATTACTAATGAAAAACTGTTTTTT.

The J gene is TRBJ1-5, the V gene TRBV24-1, with D uncertain. CDR1 is KGHDR, CDR2 SFDVKD, per germline. This CDR3 has 15 amino acids. Trimming left V 4 bases short and J 0 bases short, with 9 bases between. The DNA for the CDR3 is TGTGCCACCAGTGACCCGGGCTATAGCAATCAGCCCCAGCATTTT. Its protein product is CATSDPGYSNQPQHF.

The chain employs TRBV2 and TRBJ1-2; tentative D call: TRBD1 (6 bases). Germline V gives CDR1 SNHLY, CDR2 FYNNEI. Between the trimmed V and J ends, which lost 6 bases and 2 bases, there was a span of 22 bases. This CDR3 spans 17 amino acids. CDR3 nucleotide sequence: TGTGCCAGCAGGGATACTGGAAGGGGGACGGTAAACTATGGCTACACCTTC. Its translation is CASRDTGRGTVNYGYTF.

Judged by abundance, this clone is hyperexpanded. The CDR3 loop reads CASSLGDFYTDTQYF. The CDR3 DNA sequence: TGTGCCAGCAGCTTGGGGGACTTTTACACAGATACGCAGTATTTT. V is TRBV5-6 and J is TRBJ2-3; D might be TRBD2 (6 bases). This CDR3 is built from 15 residues. Per the germline V gene, CDR1 is SGHDT and CDR2 is YYEEEE. The V end was cut by 0 bases, the J end by 2 bases, with 10 bases between.

The V call is TRBV11-3, the J call TRBJ2-7, with D unresolved. The V end lost 10 bases, the J end lost 3 bases, and 19 bases lay between the germline ends. Germline CDR1 reads SGHNT; CDR2 reads YENEEA. The length of the CDR3 is 14 residues. Here the CDR3 reads CATPPAGLNYEQYF. CDR3 bases: TGTGCCACCCCCCCCGCAGGCTTGAACTACGAGCAGTACTTC.

V usage is TRBV5-1 and J usage is TRBJ2-7; no firm D call. CDR3 length: 11 amino acids. V was cut by 2 bases and J by 3 bases, with 3 bases left in between. Per germline, CDR1 SGHRS and CDR2 YFSETQ. The CDR3: CASSFHYEQYF. CDR3 DNA: TGCGCCAGCAGCTTCCACTACGAGCAGTACTTC.

This clone has more than one count but fewer than ten. The chain combines TRBV28 with TRBJ1-2; maybe TRBD1 (6 bases). V lost 6 bases to trimming and J lost 3 bases, with 11 bases between them. Germline loops: CDR1 MDHEN, CDR2 SYDVKM. The CDR3 sequence is 13 residues long. The CDR3, as DNA: TGTGCCAGCAGGACAGGATGGGACTATGGCTACACCTTC. Translating it yields CASRTGWDYGYTF.

The sample holds a few counts of this clone. This sequence joins TRBV18 and TRBJ2-2, with TRBD1 as a possible D gene (5 bases). The CDR3 length is 15 residues. Germline assignment: CDR1 KGHSH and CDR2 LQKENI. The V end was cut by 9 bases, the J end by 0 bases, with 14 bases between. The CDR3 coding sequence is TGTGCCAGTCGTCCGACAGTTGCGAACACCGGGGAGCTGTTTTTT. Translation gives CASRPTVANTGELFF.

The V and J genes are TRBV27 and TRBJ2-5; 12 bases are shared with TRBD2. Germline CDR1 MNHEY, CDR2 SMNVEV (reference sequence). CDR3 length: 16 amino acids. V lost 5 bases, J lost 2 bases, and 6 bases stayed unmatched. CDR3 residues: CASSTYGLAGQETQYF. In DNA form, the CDR3 reads TGTGCCAGCAGTACCTACGGACTAGCGGGACAAGAGACCCAGTACTTC.

This rearrangement joins TRBV7-2 to TRBJ1-1; D is uncertain. This CDR3 contains 16 residues. CDR1 and CDR2 from the germline V gene are SGHTA and FQGNSA. V was pared by 2 bases and J by 0 bases, with 13 bases between. The CDR3 nucleotides read TGTGCCAGCAGCTTAAACAGTCTAAACATGAACACTGAAGCTTTCTTT. Its protein product is CASSLNSLNMNTEAFF. Combining the CDR3 with reference TRBV7-2 and TRBJ1-1 gives the whole variable domain GAGVSQSPSNKVTEKGKDVELRCDPISGHTALYWYRQSLGQGLEFLIYFQGNSAPDKSGLPSDRFSAERTGGSVSTLTIQRTQQEDSAVYLCASSLNSLNMNTEAFFGQGTRLTVV.

The chain couples TRBV10-2 to TRBJ1-5; tentatively, D is TRBD1 (5 bases). Germline CDR1 reads WSHSY; CDR2 reads SAAADI. The V gene lost 5 bases and the J gene lost 7 bases, with 12 bases spanning the gap. The CDR3 runs to 13 residues. The CDR3 protein is CASSNQGGQPQHF. CDR3 DNA sequence: TGCGCCAGCAGTAATCAGGGAGGGCAGCCCCAGCATTTT.

This rearrangement joins TRBV7-6 to TRBJ2-7; 7 bases agree with TRBD1. V lost 1 base and J lost 0; bases outside the gene matches: 3. The CDR3 covers 15 residues. Germline V gives CDR1 SGHVS, CDR2 FNYEAQ. Here the CDR3 reads CASSLEGTASYEQYF. CDR3 in DNA: TGTGCCAGCAGCTTAGAAGGGACAGCCTCCTACGAGCAGTACTTC.